This entry lists 18 T cell receptor beta chains sequenced from one sample in a study of sequential checkpoint blockade in melanoma. Indicated treatment: randomized to nivolumab then ipilimumab (arm A) or the reverse (arm B). Sequencing was performed with immunoSEQ multiplex PCR; in TCRdb, only in-frame clones are kept and a portion is missing. The sample has tens of thousands of clones; 80% are singletons. Sequences were derived from CD8+ T cells sorted from blood (inferred from file names), sampled from a patient given nivolumab and ipilimumab in sequence. The receptors were gathered from a human donor with melanoma.

The chain uses TRBV4-2 and TRBJ2-3, with 7 nucleotides matching TRBD2. V gave up 0 bases and J gave up 0 bases; unmatched junction bases: 9. CDR1 and CDR2 from the germline V gene are LGHNA and YNFKEQ. This CDR3 comprises 18 residues. The CDR3 protein is CASSQDLSSGPSTDTQYF. In DNA, the CDR3 is TGTGCCAGCAGCCAAGATCTGTCTAGCGGCCCTAGCACAGATACGCAGTATTTT.

About this clone itself: As the CDR3 is not closed by the conserved phenylalanine or tryptophan, this likely results from a read error. The DNA is left out, because the CDR3 cannot be placed on it with certainty; the CDR3 is given as TCRdb lists it. The J gene is TRBJ1-2, the V gene TRBV2. The germline V gene has CDR1 SNHLY and CDR2 FYNNEI. Including both end residues, the CDR3 is 11 amino acids long. CDR3: CASSGWEARLD.

The V and J genes are TRBV13 and TRBJ1-2; D is possibly TRBD1 (5 bases). The germline gives CDR1 PRHDT, CDR2 FYEKMQ (reference sequence). CDR3 length: 12 amino acids. V gave up 5 bases and J gave up 10 bases, with 14 bases separating them. CDR3: CASSPRGGDYTF. In DNA, the CDR3 is TGTGCCAGCAGCCCGCGGGGAGGGGACTACACCTTC.

The chain links TRBV19 to TRBJ1-4, with D unresolved. The length of the CDR3 is 15 residues. V was trimmed by 7 bases and J by 7 bases, leaving 19 bases between them. Per the germline V gene, CDR1 is LNHDA and CDR2 is SQIVND (reference sequence). Here the CDR3 DNA reads TGTGCCAGTAAGACCCCGGGGAGGCGGAGTGAAAAACTGTTTTTT. It codes for CASKTPGRRSEKLFF.

As to this clone: The limits of the CDR3 on the DNA are not certain, so only TCRdb's listed CDR3 is given. The chain recombines TRBV7-9 with TRBJ2-1; no check of the table's D call, TRBD1, against the DNA was made. CDR1 and CDR2 (germline): SEHNR, FQNEAQ (reference sequence). The CDR3 length equals 15 residues, ends included. The CDR3 sequence is CASSFGQGSYNEQLF.

The CDR3 sequence is CASSLSGTGSETQYF. The CDR3 bases are TGTGCCAGCAGTTTGTCCGGGACAGGGAGTGAGACCCAGTACTTC. The chain joins TRBV28 to TRBJ2-5; 9 bases are shared with TRBD1. In germline, CDR1 is MDHEN, CDR2 SYDVKM. The CDR3 spans 15 residues. After removal of 3 bases from V and 5 bases from J, the junction contained 7 bases not matched to a gene.

V gene TRBV14 combines with J gene TRBJ2-1; 11 nucleotides match TRBD2. The CDR3 runs to 16 residues. CDR1 SGHDN and CDR2 FVKESK come from the germline V gene. The V gene end was trimmed by 5 bases and the J gene end by 2 bases; junction bases not matched to a gene: 5. CDR3 DNA sequence: TGTGCCAGCAGCGATACTAGCGGGAGACCCTACAATGAGCAGTTCTTC. It yields the protein CASSDTSGRPYNEQFF.

The rearrangement joins TRBV4-1 to TRBJ2-7, with TRBD2 identical over 10 bases. CDR1 is MGHRA and CDR2 is YSYEKL in the germline V gene. CDR3 length: 15 amino acids. Trimming cost V 3 bases and J 1 base; bases outside gene matches: 3. The CDR3 nucleotides are TGCGCCAGCAGCCACAGACTAGCGGGTTCCTACGAGCAGTACTTC. It encodes CASSHRLAGSYEQYF.

The chain is built from TRBV30 and TRBJ2-1, with 8 bases fitting TRBD1. The CDR3 runs to 17 residues. Germline V CDR1 and CDR2: GTSNPN, SVGIG (reference sequence). Trimming at V came to 5 bases and at J to 8 bases, leaving 20 bases not matched to a gene. The CDR3 region is CAWSGTGPLRGQDEQFF. DNA of the CDR3: TGTGCCTGGTCCGGGACAGGTCCCTTGAGGGGGCAGGATGAGCAGTTCTTC.

This clone was observed a single time. V and J are TRBV7-6 and TRBJ1-1; D is unresolved. V was trimmed by 4 bases and J by 0 bases, leaving 6 bases between them. The CDR3 is 13 amino acids. Germline CDR1 is SGHVS and CDR2 is FNYEAQ. The CDR3 loop is CASSYGVNTEAFF. Written as DNA, the CDR3 is TGTGCCAGCAGCTACGGGGTGAACACTGAAGCTTTCTTT.

Of note for this clone: An end of the junction differs from the germline gene, which may be a read error. V is TRBV7-7 and J is TRBJ2-3; D ambiguous. The CDR3 has 13 amino acids. Germline CDR1 is SSHAT and CDR2 is FNYEAQ (reference sequence). The CDR3 loop is CASSFARTDTQYF. The CDR3 DNA sequence: TGTGCTAGCAGCTTCGCCCGGACAGATACGCAGTATTTT.

The rearrangement uses TRBV13 and TRBJ1-6; TRBD1 aligns across 9 bases. This CDR3 comprises 15 residues. CDR1 and CDR2 (germline): PRHDT, FYEKMQ (reference sequence). After removal of 1 base from V and 9 bases from J, the junction contained 4 bases not matched to a gene. The CDR3 region is CASSLEGTGFSPLHF. The DNA for the CDR3 is TGTGCCAGCAGCTTAGAAGGGACAGGGTTTTCACCCCTCCACTTT.

This chain links TRBV4-3 with TRBJ2-1; D gene uncertain. V was trimmed by 4 bases and J by 9 bases, leaving 16 bases between them. Germline-derived CDR1 and CDR2 are LGHNA and YSLEER. The CDR3 runs 14 residues. CDR3: CASSRALRFREQFF. DNA of the CDR3: TGCGCCAGCAGCCGTGCCCTGAGGTTTCGTGAGCAGTTCTTC.

The CDR3 DNA follows: TGTGCCAGCAGCGTGTGGGCTAGCGGGGACAACACAGATACGCAGTATTTT. Its translation is CASSVWASGDNTDTQYF. This chain connects TRBV9 to TRBJ2-3, with TRBD2 matching over 9 bases. This CDR3 contains 17 residues. Germline V CDR1 and CDR2: SGDLS, YYNGEE. Germline trimming cut 2 bases from V and 2 bases from J; bases unmatched to any gene: 9. The variable domain in full, with the rest retrieved from reference TRBV9 and TRBJ2-3, is DSGVTQTPKHLITATGQRVTLRCSPRSGDLSVYWYQQSLDQGLQFLIQYYNGEERAKGNILERFSAQQFPDLHSELNLSSLELGDSALYFCASSVWASGDNTDTQYFGPGTRLTVL.

This chain uses TRBV29-1 with TRBJ1-2; 8 nucleotides match TRBD1. J lost 7 bases, V lost 4 bases, and 11 bases had no gene match. CDR1 is SQVTM, CDR2 ANQGSEA, per germline. This CDR3 is built from 14 residues. The chain's CDR3 is CSVVYSGGASGYTF. The CDR3 bases are TGCAGCGTTGTCTACTCAGGGGGCGCGAGTGGCTACACCTTC.

This clone was picked up a small number of times. This chain uses TRBV6-5 with TRBJ2-1; D perhaps matches TRBD2 (6 bases). Trimming took off 8 bases at V and 0 bases at J, with 11 bases between the two ends. The CDR3 consists of 14 residues. Germline CDR1 MNHEY, CDR2 SVGAGI. CDR3 region: CASAGTYSYNEQFF. The CDR3 nucleotides read TGTGCCAGCGCCGGGACTTACTCCTACAATGAGCAGTTCTTC.

The chain has TRBV28 and TRBJ2-7, with a possible D match to TRBD2 (6 bases). V was shortened by 3 bases and J by 0 bases, with 9 bases between the two germline ends. Germline V CDR1 and CDR2: MDHEN, SYDVKM. The CDR3 loop spans 14 amino acids. This CDR3 is CASSFFGSSYEQYF. The CDR3 nucleotides are TGTGCCAGCAGTTTTTTCGGGAGCTCCTACGAGCAGTACTTC.

The chain employs TRBV27 and TRBJ2-5; 8 bases are shared with TRBD2. Per the germline V gene, CDR1 is MNHEY and CDR2 is SMNVEV (reference sequence). V trimming: 4 bases; J trimming: 5 bases; junction bases outside the gene matches: 9. The CDR3 extends over 15 amino acids. The DNA for the CDR3 is TGTGCCAGCAGTTCTCTCACTAGCGGAGTGGAGACCCAGTACTTC. It translates to CASSSLTSGVETQYF.